This TCR beta chain was documented in a study of blood T cells in healthy people across ages. Study conclusions and caveats: Both higher diversity and more naive CD4+ cells marked long-lived donors when set against aged donors. Diversity figures based on one million T cells were deemed too low.

Combining a sample-barcoded 5' primer with a J-beta primer mix, a second PCR ran for about 6 to 12 cycles. TCRdb reanalysed the 5' RACE reads using MiXCR and keeps one entry per CDR3 protein. This table has 800,000 or so distinct CDR3 sequences, around 68% appearing once. This clonotype was counted a few times. As yet, its antigen is unknown. Input material: blood. This sequence was found in a man aged 25-40 years in good health.

CDR3: CASSQGVPYEQYF. CDR3 nucleotide sequence: TGTGCCAGCAGTCAGGGGGTTCCCTACGAGCAGTACTTC. The V call is TRBV25-1, the J call TRBJ2-7; 7 positions agree with TRBD1. The CDR3 has 13 residues. V lost 5 bases and J lost 2; bases outside the gene matches: 3. CDR1 is MGHDK and CDR2 is SYGVNS in the germline V gene.